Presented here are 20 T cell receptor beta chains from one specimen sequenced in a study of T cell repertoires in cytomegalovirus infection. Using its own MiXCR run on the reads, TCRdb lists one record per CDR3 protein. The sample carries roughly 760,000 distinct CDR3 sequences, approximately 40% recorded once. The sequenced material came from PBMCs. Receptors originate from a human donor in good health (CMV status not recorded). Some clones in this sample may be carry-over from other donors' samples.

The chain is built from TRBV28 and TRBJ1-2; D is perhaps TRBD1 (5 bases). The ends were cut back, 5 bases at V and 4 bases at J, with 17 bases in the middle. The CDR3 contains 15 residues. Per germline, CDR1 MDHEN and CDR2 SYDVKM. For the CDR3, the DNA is TGTGCCAGCAGTACTGGGGCCATAGGCGGCTATGGCTACACCTTC. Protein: CASSTGAIGGYGYTF.

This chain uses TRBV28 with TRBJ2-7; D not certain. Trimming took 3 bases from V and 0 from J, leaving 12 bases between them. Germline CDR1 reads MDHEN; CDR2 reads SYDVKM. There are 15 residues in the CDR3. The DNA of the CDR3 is TGTGCCAGCAGTTTCCGAGGTTGCTCCTCCTACGAGCAGTACTTC. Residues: CASSFRGCSSYEQYF. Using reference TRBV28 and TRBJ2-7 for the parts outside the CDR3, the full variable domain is DVKVTQSSRYLVKRTGEKVFLECVQDMDHENMFWYRQDPGLGLRLIYFSYDVKMKEKGDIPEGYSVSREKKERFSLILESASTNQTSMYLCASSFRGCSSYEQYFGPGTRLTVT.

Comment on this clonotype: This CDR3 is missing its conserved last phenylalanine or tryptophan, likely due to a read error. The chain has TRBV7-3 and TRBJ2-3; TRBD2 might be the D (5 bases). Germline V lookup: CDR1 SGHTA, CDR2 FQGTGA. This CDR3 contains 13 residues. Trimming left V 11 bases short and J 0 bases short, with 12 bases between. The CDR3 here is CASRTYSTDTQYS. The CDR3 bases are TGTGCCTCCCGGACTTATAGCACAGATACGCAGTATTCT.

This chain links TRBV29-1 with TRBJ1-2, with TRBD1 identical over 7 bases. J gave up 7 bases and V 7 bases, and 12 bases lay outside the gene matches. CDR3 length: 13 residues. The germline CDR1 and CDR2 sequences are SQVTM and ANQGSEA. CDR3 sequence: CSAPGRGAGGYTF. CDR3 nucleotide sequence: TGCAGCGCCCCCGGCAGGGGGGCCGGTGGCTACACCTTC. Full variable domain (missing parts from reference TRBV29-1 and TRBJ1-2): SAVISQKPSRDICQRGTSLTIQCQVDSQVTMMFWYRQQPGQSLTLIATANQGSEATYESGFVIDKFPISRPNLTFSTLTVSNMSPEDSSIYLCSAPGRGAGGYTFGSGTRLTVV.

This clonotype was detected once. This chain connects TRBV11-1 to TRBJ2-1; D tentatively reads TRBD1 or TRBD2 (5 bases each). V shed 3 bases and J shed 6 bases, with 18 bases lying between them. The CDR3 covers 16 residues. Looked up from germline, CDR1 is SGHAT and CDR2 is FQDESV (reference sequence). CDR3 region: CASSLTGTYPSNEQFF. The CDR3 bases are TGTGCCAGCAGCTTGACCGGGACCTACCCGTCCAATGAGCAGTTCTTC. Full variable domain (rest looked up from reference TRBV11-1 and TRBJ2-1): EAEVAQSPRYKITEKSQAVAFWCDPISGHATLYWYRQILGQGPELLVQFQDESVVDDSQLPKDRFSAERLKGVDSTLKIQPAELGDSAMYLCASSLTGTYPSNEQFFGPGTRLTVL.

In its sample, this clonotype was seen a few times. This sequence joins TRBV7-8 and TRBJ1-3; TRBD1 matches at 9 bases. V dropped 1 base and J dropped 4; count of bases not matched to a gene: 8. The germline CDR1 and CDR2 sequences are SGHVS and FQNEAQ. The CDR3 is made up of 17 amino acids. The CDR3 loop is CASSLVRTGAGGNTIYF. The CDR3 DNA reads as TGTGCCAGCAGCTTAGTACGGACAGGGGCTGGGGGAAACACCATATATTTT. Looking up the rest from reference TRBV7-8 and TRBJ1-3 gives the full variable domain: GAGVSQSPRYKVAKRGQDVALRCDPISGHVSLFWYQQALGQGPEFLTYFQNEAQLDKSGLPSDRFFAERPEGSVSTLKIQRTQQEDSAVYLCASSLVRTGAGGNTIYFGEGSWLTVV.

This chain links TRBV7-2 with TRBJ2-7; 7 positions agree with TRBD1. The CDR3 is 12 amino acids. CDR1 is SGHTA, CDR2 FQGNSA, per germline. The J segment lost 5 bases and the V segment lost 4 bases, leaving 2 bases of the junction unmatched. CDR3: CASSWDSNEQYF. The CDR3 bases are TGTGCCAGCAGCTGGGACAGCAACGAGCAGTACTTC.

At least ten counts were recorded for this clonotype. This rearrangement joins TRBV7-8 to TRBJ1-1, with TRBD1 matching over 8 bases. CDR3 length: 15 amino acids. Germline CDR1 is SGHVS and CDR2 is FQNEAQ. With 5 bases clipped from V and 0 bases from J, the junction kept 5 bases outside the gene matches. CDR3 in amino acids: CASSARQGLNTEAFF. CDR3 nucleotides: TGTGCCAGCAGCGCGAGACAGGGGCTGAACACTGAAGCTTTCTTT.

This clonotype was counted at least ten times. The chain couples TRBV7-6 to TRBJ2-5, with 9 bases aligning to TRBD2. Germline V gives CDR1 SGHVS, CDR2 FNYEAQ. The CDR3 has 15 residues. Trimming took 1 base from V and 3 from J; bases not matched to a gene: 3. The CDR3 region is CASSLGLAGKETQYF. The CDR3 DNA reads TGTGCCAGCAGCTTAGGGCTAGCGGGAAAAGAGACCCAGTACTTC.

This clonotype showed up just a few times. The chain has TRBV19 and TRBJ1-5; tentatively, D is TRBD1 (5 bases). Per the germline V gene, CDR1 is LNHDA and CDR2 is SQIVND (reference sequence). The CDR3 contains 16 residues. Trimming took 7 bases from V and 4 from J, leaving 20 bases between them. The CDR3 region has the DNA TGTGCCAGTACCCTCGCTACCGGGACCGGGAATCAGCCCCAGCATTTT. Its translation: CASTLATGTGNQPQHF.

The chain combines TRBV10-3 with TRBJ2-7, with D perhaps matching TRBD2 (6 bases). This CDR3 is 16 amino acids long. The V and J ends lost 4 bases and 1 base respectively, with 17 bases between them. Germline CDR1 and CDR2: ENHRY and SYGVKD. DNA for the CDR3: TGTGCCATCAGTGGGGGGGATGAGAAAGGTTCCTACGAGCAGTACTTC. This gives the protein CAISGGDEKGSYEQYF.

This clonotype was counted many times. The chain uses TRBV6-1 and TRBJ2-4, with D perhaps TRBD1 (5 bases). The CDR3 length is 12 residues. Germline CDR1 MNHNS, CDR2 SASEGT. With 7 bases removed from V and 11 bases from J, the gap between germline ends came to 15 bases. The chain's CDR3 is CASIDRISLQYF. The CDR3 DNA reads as TGTGCCAGCATTGACAGAATTTCTCTTCAGTACTTC.

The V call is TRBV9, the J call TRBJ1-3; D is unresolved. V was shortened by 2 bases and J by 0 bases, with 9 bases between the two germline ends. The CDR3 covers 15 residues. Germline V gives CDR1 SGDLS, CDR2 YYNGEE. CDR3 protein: CASSVSQSSGNTIYF. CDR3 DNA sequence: TGTGCCAGCAGCGTCAGCCAGTCCTCTGGAAACACCATATATTTT.

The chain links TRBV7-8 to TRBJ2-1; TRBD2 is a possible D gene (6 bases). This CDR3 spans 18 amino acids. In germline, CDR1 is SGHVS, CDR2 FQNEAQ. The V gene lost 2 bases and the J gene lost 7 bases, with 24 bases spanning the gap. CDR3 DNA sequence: TGTGCCAGCAGCTTATCTCTCTTCGGGAGCGAAAGATTTAATGAGCAGTTCTTC. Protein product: CASSLSLFGSERFNEQFF.

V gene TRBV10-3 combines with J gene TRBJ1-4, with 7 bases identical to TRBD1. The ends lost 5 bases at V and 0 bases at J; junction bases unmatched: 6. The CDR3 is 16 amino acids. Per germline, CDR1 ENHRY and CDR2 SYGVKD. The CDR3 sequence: CAISQQGPATNEKLFF. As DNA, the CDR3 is TGTGCCATCAGTCAACAGGGGCCTGCAACTAATGAAAAACTGTTTTTT.

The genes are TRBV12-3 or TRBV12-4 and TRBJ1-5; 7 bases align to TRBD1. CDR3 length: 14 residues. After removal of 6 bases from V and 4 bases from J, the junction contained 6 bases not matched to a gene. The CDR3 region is CASSKGARNQPQHF. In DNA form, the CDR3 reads TGTGCCAGCAGCAAGGGGGCTCGGAATCAGCCCCAGCATTTT.

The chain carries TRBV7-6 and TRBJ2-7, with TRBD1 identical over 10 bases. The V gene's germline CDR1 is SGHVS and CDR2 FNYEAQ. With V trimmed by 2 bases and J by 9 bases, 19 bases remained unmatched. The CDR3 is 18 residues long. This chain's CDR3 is CASSLRGTGAEIEAVQYF. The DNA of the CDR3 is TGTGCCAGCAGCTTAAGGGGGACAGGGGCCGAAATCGAGGCCGTGCAGTACTTC.

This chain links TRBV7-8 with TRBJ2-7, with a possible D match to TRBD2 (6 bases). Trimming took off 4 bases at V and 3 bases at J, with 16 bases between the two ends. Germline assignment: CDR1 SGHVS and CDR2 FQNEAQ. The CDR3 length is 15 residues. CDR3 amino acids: CASSSGTGVLYEQYF. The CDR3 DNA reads TGTGCCAGCAGCTCAGGCACGGGGGTCCTCTACGAGCAGTACTTC.

The CDR3 region has the DNA TGTGCCAGCAGTTTTTTTAGGACAGCCCCCTACGAGCAGTACTTC. Its translation is CASSFFRTAPYEQYF. J is TRBJ2-7 and V is TRBV28; possible D gene TRBD1, 6 bases. CDR1 and CDR2 (germline): MDHEN, SYDVKM. The CDR3 has 15 amino acids. V dropped 3 bases and J dropped 2 bases, with 14 bases sitting between them.

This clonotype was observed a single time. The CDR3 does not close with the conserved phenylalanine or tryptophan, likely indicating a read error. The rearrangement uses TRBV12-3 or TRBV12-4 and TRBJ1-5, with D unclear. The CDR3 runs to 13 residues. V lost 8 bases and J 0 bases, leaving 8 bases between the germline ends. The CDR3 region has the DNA TGTGCCAGCGGGTTACATAGCAATCAGCCCCAGCATTGT. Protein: CASGLHSNQPQHC.